The TCR beta chain described here comes from a study of early T cells in non-severe SARS-CoV-2 infection. Findings and caveats of the study: Matching against VDJdb likely underestimated virus-specific expansions, favoring anti-spike CD8.

A word on this clonotype: Its antigen is undetermined. A junction end diverges from the germline sequence, so it may reflect a read error.

Each CDR3 protein gets one entry after TCRdb re-called the 5' RACE reads with MiXCR. The sample shows about 70,000 distinct CDR3 sequences, 11% of them seen only once. Sequences were obtained from whole blood. This sequence originates from an adult who was a healthcare worker with PCR-confirmed SARS-CoV-2 infection or an uninfected control (not recorded which).

DNA of the CDR3: TGCAGTGCCACTCCCTCTCGATACGAAGCTCTCTTT. Amino acids: CSATPSRYEALF. J is TRBJ1-1 and V is TRBV20-1; no clear D gene. The CDR3 consists of 12 residues. Per germline, CDR1 DFQATT and CDR2 SNEGSKA (reference sequence).